Presented here are 21 T cell receptor beta chains from one specimen sequenced in a study of blood T cells in healthy people across ages. Through a sample-barcoded 5' primer and a J-beta primer mix, a second PCR was run for about 6 to 12 cycles. One entry per CDR3 protein, called by TCRdb with MiXCR from the 5' RACE reads. The sample includes hundreds of thousands of distinct CDR3 sequences, about three fifths seen only once; the top ten take roughly 22%. The sample comprised blood. Source of these receptors: a man aged 25 to 40 in good health.

This clonotype has a single count. The gene calls are TRBV2 and TRBJ2-5; 7 bases are a match to TRBD2. Germline lookup yields CDR1 SNHLY and CDR2 FYNNEI. The CDR3 covers 14 residues. V lost 7 bases and J lost 4; bases outside the gene matches: 9. CDR3 in DNA: TGTGCCAGCAAGGGGAGGGCGAACCCAGAGACCCAGTACTTC. Protein sequence: CASKGRANPETQYF. Looking up the rest from reference TRBV2 and TRBJ2-5 gives the full variable domain: EPEVTQTPSHQVTQMGQEVILRCVPISNHLYFYWYRQILGQKVEFLVSFYNNEISEKSEIFDDQFSVERPDGSNFTLKIRSTKLEDSAMYFCASKGRANPETQYFGPGTRLLVL.

This chain uses TRBV5-1 with TRBJ2-7; TRBD1 aligns across 8 bases. J was trimmed by 4 bases and V by 1 base; bases with no gene match: 10. The germline gives CDR1 SGHRS, CDR2 YFSETQ. This CDR3 contains 16 residues. The CDR3 loop is CASSLQPGQEVYEQYF. In nucleotides, the CDR3 is TGCGCCAGCAGCTTGCAGCCGGGACAGGAGGTGTACGAGCAGTACTTC.

CDR3 nucleotides: TGCAGTGCCATCGCGGGGAACTATGGCTACACCTTC. Translating gives CSAIAGNYGYTF. This sequence joins TRBV20-1 and TRBJ1-2, with unresolved D. Germline CDR1 is DFQATT and CDR2 is SNEGSKA (reference sequence). The V gene lost 6 bases and the J gene lost 2 bases, with 10 bases spanning the gap. CDR3 length equals 12 residues.

Many counts were recorded for this clonotype. The chain links TRBV7-2 to TRBJ1-4; D is unresolved. The CDR3 is 13 residues long. Trimming took off 5 bases at V and 3 bases at J, with 7 bases between the two ends. CDR1 is SGHTA, CDR2 FQGNSA, per germline. The CDR3 DNA reads as TGTGCCAGCAGCCTTAGGGCTAATGAAAAACTGTTTTTT. It codes for CASSLRANEKLFF.

This chain uses TRBV5-5 with TRBJ2-1; TRBD1 matches at 10 bases. The CDR3 runs to 14 residues. Germline V lookup: CDR1 SGHKS, CDR2 YYEKEE (reference sequence). V dropped 4 bases and J dropped 8; count of bases not matched to a gene: 6. The CDR3 is CASSRTGGSDEQFF. The CDR3 DNA is TGTGCCAGCAGCCGGACAGGGGGTAGCGATGAGCAGTTCTTC.

This clonotype was observed a single time. V usage is TRBV6-6 and J usage is TRBJ2-1, with TRBD1 as a possible D gene (6 bases). The DNA end is a closer match to TRBJ2-7, so the J assignment may be wrong. The CDR3 sequence is 14 residues long. The V gene's germline CDR1 is MNHNY and CDR2 SVGAGI (reference sequence). The CDR3 sequence: CASRDPGHPEEQYF. The CDR3 DNA sequence: TGTGCCAGCAGGGACCCGGGACATCCTGAGGAGCAGTACTTC.

The chain carries TRBV28 and TRBJ2-1, with a possible D match to TRBD2 (6 bases). The V end lost 8 bases, the J end lost 4 bases, and 12 bases lay between the germline ends. Germline V lookup: CDR1 MDHEN, CDR2 SYDVKM. There are 13 residues in the CDR3. The CDR3 coding sequence is TGTGCCAGCGGGGGAGGCGTTTACAATGAGCAGTTCTTC. Its protein product is CASGGGVYNEQFF.

The CDR3 loop reads CASSVSGEQAYLNYGYTF. In DNA form, the CDR3 reads TGTGCCAGCAGCGTCTCAGGAGAGCAGGCGTACCTTAACTATGGCTACACCTTC. The chain carries TRBV9 and TRBJ1-2; D gene unclear. The CDR3 contains 18 residues. The V end lost 2 bases, the J end lost 1 base, and 21 bases lay between the germline ends. Germline V CDR1 and CDR2: SGDLS, YYNGEE.

This clonotype appeared a few times. This chain connects TRBV29-1 to TRBJ1-2; TRBD1 matches 7 bases. V dropped 4 bases and J dropped 3; count of bases not matched to a gene: 5. The CDR3 loop spans 13 amino acids. Germline V gene lookup returns CDR1 SQVTM and CDR2 ANQGSEA. In DNA, the CDR3 is TGCAGCGTTGGACAGGGACGGGACTATGGCTACACCTTC. Residues: CSVGQGRDYGYTF.

The chain joins TRBV29-1 to TRBJ2-5; D might be TRBD1 or TRBD2, each matching 5 bases. Germline V gene data show CDR1 as SQVTM and CDR2 as ANQGSEA. CDR3 length equals 13 residues. Trimming stripped 7 bases from V and 3 bases from J, with 15 bases between. In DNA, the CDR3 is TGCAGCGGGGGGATTCACACCAAAGAGACCCAGTACTTC. This sequence encodes CSGGIHTKETQYF.

The chain links TRBV12-3 or TRBV12-4 to TRBJ2-7, with TRBD2 as a possible D gene (9 bases). Trimming pared 6 bases from V and 3 bases from J, leaving 24 bases between. The length of the CDR3 is 17 residues. CDR3 sequence reads: CASSGQGGAGGRYEQYF. As DNA, the CDR3 is TGTGCCAGCAGCGGACAGGGCGGAGCGGGAGGTCGCTACGAGCAGTACTTC.

The rearrangement joins TRBV15 to TRBJ2-3; D is possibly TRBD1 or TRBD2 (6 bases each). With 3 bases removed from V and 4 bases from J, the gap between germline ends came to 14 bases. The CDR3 sequence is 15 residues long. CDR1 and CDR2 from the germline V gene are LNHNV and YYDKDF (reference sequence). DNA for the CDR3: TGTGCCACCAGCAGTGGCCGGGGGCAGGCAGATACGCAGTATTTT. It is translated as CATSSGRGQADTQYF.

This clonotype has only a few counts. The chain employs TRBV12-3 or TRBV12-4 and TRBJ2-1; 13 bases agree with TRBD2. V was pared by 5 bases and J by 6 bases, with 4 bases of the junction left unmatched. The CDR3 runs to 15 residues. CDR3 residues: CASSVGLAGVNEQFF. The CDR3 nucleotides read TGTGCCAGCAGTGTAGGACTAGCGGGAGTCAATGAGCAGTTCTTC.

This clonotype was observed a handful of times. The V gene is TRBV5-1, the J gene TRBJ2-1; no clear D. The CDR3 has 15 amino acids. Trimming took 4 bases from V and 0 from J, leaving 11 bases between them. Germline-derived CDR1 and CDR2 are SGHRS and YFSETQ. The CDR3 here is CASSPDPSSYNEQFF. The CDR3 bases are TGCGCCAGCAGCCCCGACCCAAGCTCCTACAATGAGCAGTTCTTC.

This chain connects TRBV11-2 to TRBJ2-5; unclear D gene. V lost 1 base to trimming and J lost 6 bases, with 3 bases between them. Germline V lookup: CDR1 SGHAT, CDR2 FQNNGV. The CDR3 has 11 residues. The CDR3 region has the DNA TGTGCCAGCAGCTTAGGCCAGACCCAGTACTTC. Its translation is CASSLGQTQYF.

J is TRBJ2-7 and V is TRBV20-1; 9 nucleotides agree with TRBD2. The CDR3 has 14 residues. Germline assignment: CDR1 DFQATT and CDR2 SNEGSKA (reference sequence). The ends lost 3 bases at V and 3 bases at J; junction bases unmatched: 6. CDR3 DNA sequence: TGCAGTGCTAGCTCTAGCGGGATAGACTACGAGCAGTACTTC. It encodes CSASSSGIDYEQYF.

The chain combines TRBV28 with TRBJ2-3; TRBD2 agrees at 10 bases. Trimming at V came to 7 bases and at J to 8 bases, leaving 15 bases not matched to a gene. Germline-derived CDR1 and CDR2 are MDHEN and SYDVKM. The CDR3 has 16 residues. The CDR3 coding sequence is TGTGCCAGCAAACTGTGGACTAGCGGACCGTCAGGTACGCAGTATTTT. It specifies CASKLWTSGPSGTQYF.

Worth noting for this clonotype: Compared with germline, one end of the junction differs, possibly owing to a read error. J is TRBJ2-5 and V is TRBV3-1; D is uncertain. Germline V gene sequence: CDR1 LGHDT, CDR2 YNNKEL (reference sequence). The CDR3 is 17 amino acids. Here the CDR3 reads CAGSPRVQEWRTETQYF. The CDR3 DNA reads as TGTGCCGGCAGCCCAAGGGTTCAGGAGTGGCGAACGGAGACCCAGTACTTC.

V gene TRBV4-1 combines with J gene TRBJ2-3; D might be TRBD1 (6 bases). This CDR3 has 13 residues. Germline assignment: CDR1 MGHRA and CDR2 YSYEKL. Trimming removed 0 bases at V and 12 bases at J, with 13 bases between. The CDR3 bases are TGCGCCAGCAGCCAAGATTCAGGGGTACCCCAGTATTTT. Translated: CASSQDSGVPQYF.

V gene TRBV20-1 combines with J gene TRBJ2-1; D possibly corresponds to TRBD1 (5 bases). The CDR3 contains 13 residues. Trimming took off 6 bases at V and 4 bases at J, with 13 bases between the two ends. Germline V gene sequence: CDR1 DFQATT, CDR2 SNEGSKA (reference sequence). In DNA, the CDR3 is TGCAGTGCCGATACCTCAGGGTACAATGAGCAGTTCTTC. It encodes CSADTSGYNEQFF.

This clonotype has just a few counts. The chain has TRBV9 and TRBJ2-2; 9 bases are shared with TRBD1. The CDR3 consists of 15 residues. CDR1 and CDR2 (germline): SGDLS, YYNGEE. Germline trimming cut 3 bases from V and 7 bases from J; bases unmatched to any gene: 7. CDR3 coding DNA: TGTGCCAGCAGCGCGACAGGGGGTTTCGACGGGGAGCTGTTTTTT. Its protein product is CASSATGGFDGELFF.